This entry is about one TCR beta chain. As handled by the study authors: Amplification of reference gene primers provided the estimated nucleated cell counts. Only in-frame clones appear in the TCRdb table, and some are missing; sequencing was by immunoSEQ multiplex PCR. V and J calls and clone size follow that table, whereas D and trimming were derived from the DNA. The data show 350,000 or so clones, with 65% to 85% seen just once and approximately 3% held by the top ten. These data originate in a study of blood T cell repertoires in COVID-19. Study at large: Material from acute and convalescent COVID-19 was sourced from the United States, Italy and Spain. Sample material is recorded as cDNA or gDNA derived from T cells, B-cell-depleted T cells, or PBMCs.

The CDR3 loop spans 15 amino acids. Between the trimmed V and J ends, which lost 3 bases and 4 bases, there was a span of 14 bases. The germline CDR1 and CDR2 sequences are KGHDR and SFDVKD. The sequenced material came from peripheral blood. This chain joins TRBV24-1 and TRBJ1-2; D gene uncertain. This TCR derives from a man aged 25 to 40 with active or convalescent COVID-19. The CDR3 loop reads CATSDPFGEFYGYTF. The CDR3, as DNA: TGTGCCACCAGTGATCCCTTCGGGGAGTTCTATGGCTACACCTTC.